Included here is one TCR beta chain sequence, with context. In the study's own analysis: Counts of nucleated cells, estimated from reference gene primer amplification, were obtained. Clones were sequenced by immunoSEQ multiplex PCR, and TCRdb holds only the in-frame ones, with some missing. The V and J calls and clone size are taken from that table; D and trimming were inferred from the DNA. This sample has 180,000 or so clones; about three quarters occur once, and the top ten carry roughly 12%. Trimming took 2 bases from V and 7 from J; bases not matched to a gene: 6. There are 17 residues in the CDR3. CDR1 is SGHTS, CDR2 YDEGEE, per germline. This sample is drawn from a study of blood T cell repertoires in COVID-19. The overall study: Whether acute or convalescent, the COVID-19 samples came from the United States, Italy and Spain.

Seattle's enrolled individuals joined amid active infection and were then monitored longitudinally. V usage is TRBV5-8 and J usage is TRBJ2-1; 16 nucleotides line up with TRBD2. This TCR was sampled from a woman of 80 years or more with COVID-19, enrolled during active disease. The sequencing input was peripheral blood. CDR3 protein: CASSFGTSGRARNEQFF. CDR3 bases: TGTGCCAGCAGCTTCGGGACTAGCGGGAGGGCCCGAAATGAGCAGTTCTTC.